This TCR beta chain was sequenced during a study of T cell responses to AZD1222 COVID-19 vaccine. Study summary: Second-dose recipients at about 4 or about 12 weeks were treated as one pooled group. Study conclusions and caveats: Unmutated variant regions are reportedly targeted by nearly half of spike-specific TCRs. After the peak T cell response, and only then, were repertoires sampled.

About this clone itself: Antigen: not known.

Sequencing used immunoSEQ multiplex PCR; TCRdb keeps in-frame clones, though not all of them. The sample records over 100,000 clones, 90% to 95% being singletons. Germline loops: CDR1 MDHEN, CDR2 SYDVKM. The trim removed 2 bases at V and 3 bases at J, leaving 10 bases unmatched. The CDR3 is 16 residues long. This rearrangement joins TRBV28 to TRBJ2-7; 7 positions agree with TRBD2. The specimen comprised peripheral blood, sampled on day 0 of AZD1222 vaccination. The sequence was collected from an adult in good health. CDR3: CASSLEGLAVNYEQYF. The CDR3 coding sequence is TGTGCCAGCAGTTTAGAGGGGCTAGCGGTTAACTACGAGCAGTACTTC.